The 6 T cell receptor beta chains presented below share a single source sample, sequenced in a study of T cell repertoires in ileal Crohn's disease. Time point indicated: neoterminal ileum biopsy at postoperative endoscopy, about 6 months after surgery. The method was immunoSEQ multiplex PCR; TCRdb's version includes in-frame clones alone and lacks a portion of them. The sample contains about 12,000 clones, more than 75% of which appear only once. Sample: ileal tissue. These receptors were obtained from an adult with Crohn's disease.

V is TRBV5-1 and J is TRBJ2-7; TRBD1 might be the D (6 bases). Trimming took off 5 bases at V and 3 bases at J, with 15 bases between the two ends. This CDR3 has 14 amino acids. Germline values: CDR1 SGHRS, CDR2 YFSETQ. The CDR3 bases are TGCGCCAGCAGGGGTCGGGACACCAGCTACGAGCAGTACTTC. Translated: CASRGRDTSYEQYF.

Of note for this clone: A read error may produce the germline difference seen at one junction end. This chain connects TRBV7-6 to TRBJ2-5; a possible D gene is TRBD1 (6 bases). The germline CDR1 and CDR2 sequences are SGHVS and FNYEAQ. The CDR3 runs 18 residues. CDR3: CASSPPGRDGTGLEAQYF. The CDR3 bases are TGTGCCAGCAGCCCCCCCGGCCGGGATGGAACAGGGCTAGAGGCCCAGTACTTC.

The CDR3 sequence: CASSPGREGQPQHF. The CDR3 region has the DNA TGTGCCAGCTCACCGGGCAGGGAAGGGCAGCCCCAGCATTTT. V is TRBV18 and J is TRBJ1-5; possible D gene TRBD1, 5 bases. The germline V and J ends were trimmed by 3 bases and 7 bases, with 13 bases remaining between them. CDR3 size: 14 residues. Germline V gives CDR1 KGHSH, CDR2 LQKENI.

This clone came up once. The rearrangement joins TRBV7-3 to TRBJ1-1, with a tentative D call TRBD1 (6 bases). Germline CDR1 reads SGHTA; CDR2 reads FQGTGA. Trimming removed 5 bases from V and 1 base from J, with 8 bases in between. The CDR3 loop spans 13 amino acids. The CDR3: CASSGGANTEAFF. As DNA, the CDR3 is TGTGCCAGCAGCGGGGGGGCGAACACTGAAGCTTTCTTT.

V usage is TRBV2 and J usage is TRBJ1-2, with a weak D call TRBD1 (5 bases). Trimming cost V 7 bases and J 3 bases, with 15 bases left between them. The germline V gene has CDR1 SNHLY and CDR2 FYNNEI. CDR3 length equals 14 residues. The CDR3, as DNA: TGTGCCAGCACGAATGACAGATTTGACTATGGCTACACCTTC. Translating it yields CASTNDRFDYGYTF.

In DNA form, the CDR3 reads TGTGCCAGTAGTCCAACAGGGATCCCAGAAAAACTGTTTTTT. This translates into CASSPTGIPEKLFF. The chain is built from TRBV19 and TRBJ1-4; perhaps TRBD1 as D (6 bases). Germline values: CDR1 LNHDA, CDR2 SQIVND (reference sequence). V was clipped by 5 bases and J by 8 bases, with 15 bases between them. This CDR3 is built from 14 residues.